Sequencing of this T cell receptor beta chain was carried out in a study of blood T cell repertoires in COVID-19. Assay: immunoSEQ multiplex PCR; the TCRdb copy retains only in-frame clones and omits some. This repertoire shows 490,000 or so clones, over 75% found once; its top ten account for 1.8%. Germline assignment: CDR1 MDHEN and CDR2 SYDVKM. The V end lost 7 bases, the J end lost 8 bases, and 15 bases lay between the germline ends. This CDR3 has 14 amino acids. The sequence was collected from a woman aged 40 to 49 who had recovered from COVID-19. This chain uses TRBV28 with TRBJ1-6, with D possibly TRBD1 on 6 matching bases. Sequencing was performed on PBMCs or T cells enriched from blood (not recorded which). For the CDR3, the DNA is TGTGCCAGCATCTGGGGCAGGGGTGATTCACCCCTCCACTTT. Translation: CASIWGRGDSPLHF.